Only a few counts were recorded for the clone carrying this T cell receptor (beta chain). Its antigen is as yet unknown. It was with 60 Vbeta and 13 Jbeta primers that the PCR ran. The table came from immunoSEQ multiplex PCR; TCRdb's copy has only in-frame clones and leaves some out. The sample has 160,000 or so clones, roughly 85% seen once; the top ten hold 2% to 2.5%. Germline V CDR1 and CDR2: SGHVS, FNYEAQ. The CDR3 runs 20 residues. The trim removed 1 base at V and 5 bases at J, leaving 19 bases unmatched. This entry comes from a study of cytomegalovirus exposure and HLA in healthy donors. Whole-study findings and limits: The authors confirmed in vitro that a few CMV-associated chains were specific for CMV antigens. Most of the TCR beta V segments (in an earlier analysis) were productive either about 87% or about 30% of the time. Later analysis placed DRB1 highest and HLA-C lowest in TCR association rates, which differed by HLA locus.

Material: PBMCs. This chain links TRBV7-6 with TRBJ2-1; 8 bases map to TRBD1. The origin of this receptor is a man aged 35-49 years in good health and CMV-seronegative. CDR3 sequence: CASSLVSRGVGTGGHNEQFF. CDR3 DNA: TGTGCCAGCAGCTTAGTCTCGAGAGGGGTCGGGACAGGAGGACACAATGAGCAGTTCTTC.